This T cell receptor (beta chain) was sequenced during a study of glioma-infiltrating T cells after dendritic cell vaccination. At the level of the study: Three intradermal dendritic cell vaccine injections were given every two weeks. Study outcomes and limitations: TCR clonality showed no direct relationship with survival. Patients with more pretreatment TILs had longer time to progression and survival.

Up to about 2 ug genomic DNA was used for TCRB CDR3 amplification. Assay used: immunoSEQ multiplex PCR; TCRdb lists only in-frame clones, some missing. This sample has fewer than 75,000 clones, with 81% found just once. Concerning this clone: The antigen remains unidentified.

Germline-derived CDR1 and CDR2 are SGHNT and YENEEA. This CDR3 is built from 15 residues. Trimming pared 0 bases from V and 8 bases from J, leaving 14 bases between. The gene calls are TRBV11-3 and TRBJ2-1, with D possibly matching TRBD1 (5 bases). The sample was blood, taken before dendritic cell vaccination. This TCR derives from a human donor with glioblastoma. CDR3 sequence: CASSLDGKGWDEQFF. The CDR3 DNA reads TGTGCCAGCAGCTTAGATGGGAAGGGGTGGGATGAGCAGTTCTTC.